The rows below give T cell receptor beta chains drawn from one sample of a study of blood T cells in healthy people across ages. TCRdb recomputed calls from the 5' RACE reads with MiXCR, one row per CDR3 protein. The data show around 1,800,000 distinct CDR3 sequences, roughly 43% seen once. Sequencing was carried out using blood. The receptors shown here come from a human donor in good health. The CDR3 runs from the conserved cysteine through the conserved F or W. D genes are given only for firm matches. Rows may omit the clone size; those that give it use once, few, many or a size class.

j_call cdr3_length v_call clone_size d_call cdr3_aa cdr3_nt
TRBJ2-7 15 TRBV3-1 NA NA CASSQGTTPPNEQYF TGTGCCAGCAGCCAAGGTACCACTCCCCCGAACGAGCAGTACTTC
TRBJ1-5 15 TRBV27 few TRBD1 CASSSGTDANQPQHF TGTGCCAGCAGTTCCGGGACAGACGCTAATCAGCCCCAGCATTTT
TRBJ2-7 15 TRBV4-2 NA TRBD2 CASSFRLAGDYEQYF TGTGCCAGCAGCTTCCGACTAGCGGGGGACTACGAGCAGTACTTC
TRBJ2-7 14 TRBV20-1 NA TRBD1 CSAPAGTGLYEQYF TGCAGTGCACCAGCCGGGACAGGGCTCTACGAGCAGTACTTC
TRBJ2-4 12 TRBV7-8 NA NA CASSLGSGMQYF TGTGCCAGCAGCTTAGGGTCCGGCATGCAGTACTTC
TRBJ2-7 15 TRBV5-1 NA TRBD2 CASSPSSGEYNEQYF TGCGCCAGCAGCCCCTCCAGCGGGGAGTACAATGAGCAGTACTTC
TRBJ2-1 16 TRBV20-1 NA NA CSARDNIRGGDNEQFF TGCAGTGCTAGAGATAACATTAGGGGGGGGGACAATGAGCAGTTCTTC
TRBJ2-3 15 TRBV7-3 few NA CASSYRTDLTDTQYF TGTGCCAGCAGCTATCGGACGGACCTCACAGATACGCAGTATTTT
TRBJ2-7 13 TRBV20-1 NA TRBD2 CSALGTSGNEQYF TGCAGTGCTCTAGGGACTAGTGGGAACGAGCAGTACTTC
TRBJ2-5 14 TRBV29-1 few TRBD1 CSVEDRGGSETQYF TGCAGCGTTGAAGACAGAGGGGGCTCGGAGACCCAGTACTTC
TRBJ1-5 15 TRBV7-2 few NA CASSLARADNQPQHF TGTGCCAGCAGCTTAGCCCGAGCGGACAATCAGCCCCAGCATTTT
TRBJ1-1 15 TRBV6-2/TRBV6-3 NA NA CASIETPGHPTEAFF TGTGCCAGCATCGAGACACCGGGACATCCTACTGAAGCTTTCTTT
TRBJ2-5 18 TRBV20-1 few TRBD1 CSARATTPQGARGETQYF TGCAGTGCTAGAGCCACAACCCCTCAGGGGGCGCGGGGAGAGACCCAGTACTTC
TRBJ2-7 17 TRBV7-9 NA TRBD2 CASSFTPGAGPSYEQYF TGTGCCAGCAGCTTCACCCCAGGAGCGGGGCCCTCCTACGAGCAGTACTTC
TRBJ2-6 16 TRBV7-2 many NA CASSLATGSGANVLTF TGTGCCAGCAGCTTGGCGACGGGCTCTGGGGCCAACGTCCTGACTTTC
TRBJ2-7 11 TRBV6-2/TRBV6-3 NA NA CASSTWSEQYF TGTGCCAGCAGTACCTGGAGCGAGCAGTACTTC
TRBJ2-1 16 TRBV29-1 many TRBD2 CSVENPLAGGRNEQFF TGCAGCGTTGAAAACCCTCTAGCGGGTGGTCGGAATGAGCAGTTCTTC
TRBJ1-2 16 TRBV13 NA NA CASSLGGRANPYGYTF TGTGCCAGCAGCTTAGGGGGCAGGGCCAACCCCTATGGCTACACCTTC
TRBJ2-7 13 TRBV7-2 few NA CASSLQAGNEQYF TGTGCCAGCAGCTTACAGGCTGGGAACGAGCAGTACTTC
TRBJ2-3 15 TRBV3-1 few NA CASSHTSGSTDTQYF TGTGCCAGCAGCCACACTTCGGGCAGCACAGATACGCAGTATTTT
TRBJ1-4 15 TRBV28 once NA CASNLSRGPNEKLFF TGTGCCAGCAATTTATCCCGGGGACCGAATGAAAAACTGTTTTTT
TRBJ2-2 15 TRBV9 NA TRBD1 CASSKRQGLTGELFF TGTGCCAGCAGCAAGCGACAGGGTTTAACCGGGGAGCTGTTTTTT
TRBJ1-2 17 TRBV6-2/TRBV6-3 NA NA CASSSTYGRDPNYGYTF TGTGCCAGCAGTTCGACATACGGACGGGATCCTAACTATGGCTACACCTTC
TRBJ1-2 14 TRBV27 NA NA CASSFVEGGLGYTF TGTGCCAGCAGTTTCGTCGAGGGAGGGTTAGGCTACACCTTC
TRBJ2-3 14 TRBV24-1 NA TRBD1 CATSDPTGADTQYF TGTGCCACCAGTGATCCTACAGGGGCAGATACGCAGTATTTT
TRBJ2-6 17 TRBV12-3/TRBV12-4 many TRBD1 CASRLTGAPSGANVLTF TGTGCCAGCCGGTTAACAGGGGCCCCCTCTGGGGCCAACGTCCTGACTTTC
TRBJ1-3 17 TRBV7-6 NA TRBD1 CASSFGQGMMAGNTIYF TGTGCCAGCAGCTTCGGACAGGGAATGATGGCTGGAAACACCATATATTTT
TRBJ2-1 16 TRBV27 few TRBD2 CASSILAGGYRNEQFF TGTGCCAGCAGTATCCTAGCGGGGGGGTACCGCAATGAGCAGTTCTTC
TRBJ2-3 16 TRBV7-3 few NA CASSPLGGGDTDTQYF TGTGCCAGCAGCCCCCTAGGGGGGGGAGACACAGATACGCAGTATTTT
TRBJ1-4 15 TRBV6-1 NA NA CASSEGRTLNEKLFF TGTGCCAGCAGTGAAGGGCGGACACTTAATGAAAAACTGTTTTTT
TRBJ2-1 14 TRBV7-8 NA TRBD1 CASSLNTGDNEQFF TGTGCCAGCAGCTTAAACACAGGGGACAATGAGCAGTTCTTC
TRBJ1-2 13 TRBV7-9 NA NA CASSGDRSYGYTF TGTGCCAGCAGCGGGGATCGAAGCTATGGCTACACCTTC
TRBJ1-4 16 TRBV7-2 NA NA CASSLDRLATNEKLFF TGTGCCAGCAGCTTAGACAGACTGGCAACTAATGAAAAACTGTTTTTT
TRBJ1-4 17 TRBV6-5 NA NA CASSWGAPKATNEKLFF TGTGCCAGCAGTTGGGGGGCCCCGAAAGCAACTAATGAAAAACTGTTTTTT
TRBJ1-4 14 TRBV5-5 NA NA CASSNSATNEKLFF TGTGCCAGCAGCAACAGTGCAACTAATGAAAAACTGTTTTTT
TRBJ2-5 14 TRBV7-9 NA NA CASSYVGQEGTQYF TGTGCCAGCAGCTACGTAGGACAGGAGGGGACCCAGTACTTC
TRBJ1-5 14 TRBV3-1 NA NA CASSPRRSNQPQHF TGTGCCAGCAGCCCCAGAAGGTCCAATCAGCCCCAGCATTTT
TRBJ2-3 20 TRBV7-2 NA TRBD2 CASSIRDPWRGAGGTDTQYF TGTGCCAGCAGCATCCGGGATCCTTGGCGGGGGGCCGGAGGCACAGATACGCAGTATTTT
TRBJ2-3 19 TRBV20-1 once NA CSAGGGRGILKSSTDTQDF TGCAGTGCTGGAGGTGGTAGGGGCATCCTAAAATCTAGCACAGATACGCAGGATTTT
TRBJ1-4 14 TRBV29-1 NA NA CSVSRDSTNEKLFF TGCAGCGTGAGCAGGGATTCAACTAATGAAAAACTGTTTTTT
TRBJ1-1 15 TRBV4-3 few NA CASSLDRFMDTEAFF TGCGCCAGCAGCCTTGACAGATTCATGGACACTGAAGCTTTCTTT
TRBJ1-2 17 TRBV6-6 NA TRBD1 CASSYFSQGASNYGYTF TGTGCCAGCAGTTACTTTTCACAGGGGGCCTCAAACTATGGCTACACCTTC
TRBJ1-1 13 TRBV29-1 NA NA CSVVSSGGTEAFF TGCAGCGTTGTTTCCAGCGGGGGGACTGAAGCTTTCTTT
TRBJ2-2 16 TRBV24-1 NA NA CATSDRTETNTGELFF TGTGCCACCAGTGACAGAACAGAGACGAACACCGGGGAGCTGTTTTTT
TRBJ1-1 15 TRBV18 NA NA CASSPAVGPNTEAFF TGTGCCAGCTCACCGGCTGTTGGGCCGAACACTGAAGCTTTCTTT
TRBJ2-7 16 TRBV27 NA NA CASNTSGGRGVGEQYF TGTGCCAGCAACACCTCTGGGGGGCGTGGGGTCGGAGAGCAGTACTTC
TRBJ2-7 17 TRBV20-1 NA TRBD1 CSARADRGGYNGYEQYF TGCAGTGCTAGGGCCGACAGGGGCGGTTATAATGGCTACGAGCAGTACTTC
TRBJ2-7 15 TRBV20-1 NA NA CSAAPGRPNSYERYF TGCAGTGCCGCCCCAGGGCGGCCAAACTCCTACGAGCGGTACTTC
TRBJ1-1 15 TRBV24-1 NA TRBD1 CATSDSQGFYTEAFF TGTGCCACCAGTGACTCACAGGGGTTCTACACTGAAGCTTTCTTT